These 20 T cell receptor beta chains came from one sample sequenced in a study of blood T cells in healthy people across ages. Combining a sample-barcoded 5' primer with a J-beta primer mix, a second PCR ran for roughly 7 to 11 cycles. TCRdb re-analysed the 5' RACE reads in MiXCR, keeping a single row per CDR3 protein. The sample yields approximately 1.5 million distinct CDR3 sequences, roughly 32% seen once. Sequenced sample: blood. The receptors here all came from a woman aged 25 to 39 in good health.

This clonotype was observed many times. V gene TRBV7-9 combines with J gene TRBJ2-7; the D gene could be TRBD1 or TRBD2 (5 bases each). The V end was cut by 5 bases, the J end by 6 bases, with 11 bases between. Germline assignment: CDR1 SEHNR and CDR2 FQNEAQ (reference sequence). CDR3 length: 12 residues. This CDR3 is CASSRGPLEQYF. In DNA, the CDR3 is TGTGCCAGCAGCCGGGGACCTCTCGAGCAGTACTTC.

This clonotype appeared many times. This rearrangement joins TRBV29-1 to TRBJ2-7, with no clear D. Germline lookup yields CDR1 SQVTM and CDR2 ANQGSEA. The CDR3 runs 12 residues. Trimming shortened V by 4 bases and J by 2 bases, and 9 bases separated the two germline ends. CDR3 region: CSVGARPYEQYF. The CDR3 nucleotides are TGCAGCGTTGGAGCCAGACCCTACGAGCAGTACTTC.

This clonotype was recorded a few times. The chain is built from TRBV4-1 and TRBJ2-7; 9 bases agree with TRBD1. CDR3 size: 15 residues. CDR1 and CDR2 from the germline V gene are MGHRA and YSYEKL. J was trimmed by 3 bases and V by 1 base; bases with no gene match: 4. The CDR3 region has the DNA TGCGCCAGCAGCCAAGGACAGGGGGGGAACTACGAGCAGTACTTC. Protein sequence: CASSQGQGGNYEQYF.

The chain is built from TRBV28 and TRBJ1-6; D might be TRBD1 (5 bases). The CDR3 loop spans 16 amino acids. CDR1 is MDHEN and CDR2 is SYDVKM in the germline V gene. V was cut by 2 bases and J by 1 base, with 9 bases left in between. Here the CDR3 DNA reads TGTGCCAGCAGTTTAGGGGGGGAATCCTATAATTCACCCCTCCACTTT. Protein product: CASSLGGESYNSPLHF.

The chain employs TRBV13 and TRBJ2-1; D is uncertain. V gave up 4 bases and J gave up 5 bases, with 6 bases separating them. This CDR3 region has 12 residues. Germline assignment: CDR1 PRHDT and CDR2 FYEKMQ (reference sequence). The CDR3 reads CASSYTHNEQFF. The CDR3 coding sequence is TGTGCCAGCAGCTACACCCACAATGAGCAGTTCTTC.

The chain uses TRBV6-6 and TRBJ1-6, with 9 positions matching TRBD1. In germline, CDR1 is MNHNY, CDR2 SVGAGI (reference sequence). V lost 6 bases to trimming and J lost 7 bases; unmatched junction nucleotides: 10. The CDR3 length is 16 residues. This CDR3 is CASRDDRGKWNSPLHF. The CDR3 bases are TGTGCCAGCAGGGACGACAGGGGGAAGTGGAATTCACCCCTCCACTTT.

This clonotype was found a few times. CDR3 residues: CASSRRGLGETQYF. CDR3 sequence (DNA): TGTGCCAGCAGTCGCAGGGGATTAGGAGAGACCCAGTACTTC. The chain joins TRBV6-1 to TRBJ2-5; weak D call: TRBD1 (6 bases). The germline V and J ends were trimmed by 5 bases and 4 bases, with 14 bases remaining between them. The CDR3 extends over 14 amino acids. Germline assignment: CDR1 MNHNS and CDR2 SASEGT.

On this clonotype itself: One end of the junction does not line up with germline, which may come from a read error. V is TRBV7-9 and J is TRBJ2-3; 7 nucleotides agree with TRBD2. The CDR3 length is 15 residues. The germline gives CDR1 SEHNR, CDR2 FQNEAQ (reference sequence). The CDR3 region has the DNA TGTGCCAGCAGCTTAGGAGCGGGATTTGATAATACGCGGTATTTT. This encodes CASSLGAGFDNTRYF.

The chain links TRBV7-9 to TRBJ1-2, with 12 bases lining up with TRBD1. The CDR3 spans 16 residues. Germline V CDR1 and CDR2: SEHNR, FQNEAQ (reference sequence). V gave up 4 bases and J gave up 6 bases; unmatched junction bases: 9. The CDR3 is CASSSGTGGLEDGYTF. The CDR3 bases are TGTGCCAGCAGCTCCGGGACAGGGGGCTTAGAGGATGGCTACACCTTC. The whole variable domain, filled in from reference TRBV7-9 and TRBJ1-2, reads DTGVSQNPRHKITKRGQNVTFRCDPISEHNRLYWYRQTLGQGPEFLTYFQNEAQLEKSRLLSDRFSAERPKGSFSTLEIQRTEQGDSAMYLCASSSGTGGLEDGYTFGSGTRLTVV.

This clonotype appeared a few times. The J gene is TRBJ2-1, the V gene TRBV20-1; either TRBD1 or TRBD2 may supply D (6 bases each). Germline CDR1 reads DFQATT; CDR2 reads SNEGSKA (reference sequence). With 3 bases removed from V and 1 base from J, the gap between germline ends came to 22 bases. The CDR3 is 18 amino acids. As DNA, the CDR3 is TGCAGTGCTAGCTCAAGGGACTTCACGCAGGGGTCCTACAATGAGCAGTTCTTC. It translates to CSASSRDFTQGSYNEQFF.

The gene calls are TRBV7-9 and TRBJ2-7; 8 bases line up with TRBD1. This CDR3 region has 16 residues. Per germline, CDR1 SEHNR and CDR2 FQNEAQ (reference sequence). After removal of 3 bases from V and 4 bases from J, the junction contained 11 bases not matched to a gene. CDR3: CASSFGQGASEYEQYF. The DNA of the CDR3 is TGTGCCAGCAGCTTCGGACAGGGTGCCTCCGAGTACGAGCAGTACTTC.

The V call is TRBV7-9, the J call TRBJ2-3; maybe TRBD2 (6 bases). Germline V gene sequence: CDR1 SEHNR, CDR2 FQNEAQ (reference sequence). The CDR3 covers 13 residues. Trimming cost V 3 bases and J 6 bases, with 10 bases left between them. This CDR3 is CASSFTAGDTQYF. For the CDR3, the DNA is TGTGCCAGCAGCTTTACGGCGGGGGATACGCAGTATTTT.

V gene TRBV3-1 combines with J gene TRBJ1-5; a possible D gene is TRBD1 (5 bases). Germline values: CDR1 LGHDT, CDR2 YNNKEL (reference sequence). This CDR3 has 14 amino acids. V was shortened by 2 bases and J by 7 bases, with 12 bases between the two germline ends. The CDR3 protein is CASSQHPGQQPQHF. The CDR3, as DNA: TGTGCCAGCAGCCAACATCCGGGGCAACAGCCCCAGCATTTT.

There are a few counts of this clonotype. This sequence joins TRBV30 and TRBJ2-1; 11 nucleotides match TRBD2. This CDR3 is built from 15 residues. Per germline, CDR1 GTSNPN and CDR2 SVGIG (reference sequence). The V and J ends lost 1 base and 7 bases, in that order; junction bases with no gene match: 6. The CDR3 DNA is TGTGCCTGGAGTGGATTAGCGGGAGGGATAAATGAGCAGTTCTTC. Translation gives CAWSGLAGGINEQFF.

The chain links TRBV13 to TRBJ1-1; the match to TRBD1 covers 7 bases. Germline values: CDR1 PRHDT, CDR2 FYEKMQ (reference sequence). The V gene end was trimmed by 5 bases and the J gene end by 1 base; junction bases not matched to a gene: 13. This CDR3 has 17 residues. The CDR3 protein is CASSPNPSGQKNTEAFF. The CDR3 DNA reads TGTGCCAGCAGCCCCAATCCCTCGGGACAGAAGAACACTGAAGCTTTCTTT. Supplemented by reference TRBV13 and TRBJ1-1, the full variable domain reads AAGVIQSPRHLIKEKRETATLKCYPIPRHDTVYWYQQGPGQDPQFLISFYEKMQSDKGSIPDRFSAQQFSDYHSELNMSSLELGDSALYFCASSPNPSGQKNTEAFFGQGTRLTVV.

Comment on this clonotype: A single base separates this from a much larger clone, so it may be a read error. The rearrangement joins TRBV7-9 to TRBJ2-5; 9 nucleotides line up with TRBD1. This CDR3 region has 15 residues. Germline loops: CDR1 SEHNR, CDR2 FQNEAQ (reference sequence). The CDR3 here is CASSSGTGYQEAQYF. For the CDR3, the DNA is TGTGCCAGCAGCTCCGGGACAGGGTACCAAGAGGCCCAGTACTTC.

This clonotype turned up a few times. The chain carries TRBV20-1 and TRBJ2-7; a weak D match, TRBD2 (6 bases). Trimming removed 4 bases at V and 0 bases at J, with 13 bases between. This CDR3 region has 14 residues. CDR1 DFQATT and CDR2 SNEGSKA come from the germline V gene (reference sequence). CDR3 DNA sequence: TGCAGTGCTATCCCCTACGGGGGCTCCTACGAGCAGTACTTC. Protein product: CSAIPYGGSYEQYF.

The chain links TRBV20-1 to TRBJ1-1, with D hard to call. The germline CDR1 and CDR2 sequences are DFQATT and SNEGSKA (reference sequence). The V end was cut by 6 bases, the J end by 7 bases, with 12 bases between. This CDR3 contains 11 residues. The DNA for the CDR3 is TGCAGTGCGACTGCCGGTATTGAAGCTTTCTTT. Amino acid sequence: CSATAGIEAFF.

This clonotype showed up many times. V is TRBV4-1 and J is TRBJ1-2, with D possibly matching TRBD1 (6 bases). V lost 4 bases, J lost 4 bases, and 10 bases lay in between. The CDR3 extends over 13 amino acids. Germline V gene sequence: CDR1 MGHRA, CDR2 YSYEKL. As DNA, the CDR3 is TGCGCCAGCAGCCGGCCGGGGGCCTATGGCTACACCTTC. Amino acid sequence: CASSRPGAYGYTF.

This clonotype has just a few counts. The V gene is TRBV20-1, the J gene TRBJ2-3; TRBD2 matches at 9 bases. The CDR3 is 14 residues long. CDR1 and CDR2 from the germline V gene are DFQATT and SNEGSKA (reference sequence). With 3 bases clipped from V and 4 bases from J, the junction kept 5 bases outside the gene matches. For the CDR3, the DNA is TGCAGTGCTAGGTCGCTAGCGGGGCCAGATACGCAGTATTTT. Encoded protein: CSARSLAGPDTQYF.